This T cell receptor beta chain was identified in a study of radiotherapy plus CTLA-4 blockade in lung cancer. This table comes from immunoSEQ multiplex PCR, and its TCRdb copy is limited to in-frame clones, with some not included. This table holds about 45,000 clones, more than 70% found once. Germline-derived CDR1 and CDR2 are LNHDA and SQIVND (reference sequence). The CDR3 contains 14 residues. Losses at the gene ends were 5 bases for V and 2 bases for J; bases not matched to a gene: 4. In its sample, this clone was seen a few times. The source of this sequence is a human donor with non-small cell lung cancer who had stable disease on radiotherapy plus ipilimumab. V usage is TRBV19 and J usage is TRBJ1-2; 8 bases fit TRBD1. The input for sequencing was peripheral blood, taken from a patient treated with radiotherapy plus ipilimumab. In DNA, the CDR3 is TGTGCCAGTAGTCGGGACAGGACAAACTATGGCTACACCTTC. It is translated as CASSRDRTNYGYTF.